This T cell receptor beta chain was identified in a study of human T cells and chemical hapten exposure. The library labeled individual cDNA molecules by adding unique molecular identifiers to them. TCRdb ran MiXCR on the RACE reads and lists one entry per CDR3 protein. The sample shows 65,000 to 95,000 distinct CDR3 sequences, 7% to 9.5% of them seen only once. The CDR3 extends over 17 amino acids. V gave up 2 bases and J gave up 0 bases, with 15 bases separating them. The V gene's germline CDR1 is MNHNY and CDR2 SVGAGI (reference sequence). Time point defined: healthy volunteer bleed at 6 weeks. Before extraction, the whole blood was not fractionated, and total RNA was taken from it.

The V call is TRBV6-6, the J call TRBJ2-3, with unresolved D. Sequencing was carried out using whole blood. The sequence came from a female donor in good health. Some clones in this sample may be carry-over from other donors' samples. The CDR3 region is CASSYALDPVSTDTQYF. The CDR3 region has the DNA TGTGCCAGCAGTTACGCCCTCGACCCGGTTAGCACAGATACGCAGTATTTT.